This TCR beta chain was identified in a study of cytomegalovirus exposure and HLA in healthy donors. Points from the study as a whole: Most CMV-associated TCR beta chains appeared HLA-restricted in a later analysis. Later analysis showed TCR association rates varying by HLA locus, highest for DRB1 and lowest for HLA-C.

Primers: 60 Vbeta forward and 13 Jbeta reverse. Profiled with immunoSEQ multiplex PCR; TCRdb holds only in-frame clones, not every one. The table has more than 65,000 clones, about 79% seen once. A remark on this clone: Its antigen is not known.

V gave up 2 bases and J gave up 0 bases, with 14 bases separating them. The CDR3 sequence is 16 residues long. Germline lookup yields CDR1 GTSNPN and CDR2 SVGIG (reference sequence). Source material: PBMCs. The chain combines TRBV30 with TRBJ1-3; D remains unclear. This receptor was taken from a female donor in good health and CMV-seronegative. In DNA, the CDR3 is TGTGCCTGGAGTACTACCCGGCTTAGCTCTGGAAACACCATATATTTT. It translates to CAWSTTRLSSGNTIYF.